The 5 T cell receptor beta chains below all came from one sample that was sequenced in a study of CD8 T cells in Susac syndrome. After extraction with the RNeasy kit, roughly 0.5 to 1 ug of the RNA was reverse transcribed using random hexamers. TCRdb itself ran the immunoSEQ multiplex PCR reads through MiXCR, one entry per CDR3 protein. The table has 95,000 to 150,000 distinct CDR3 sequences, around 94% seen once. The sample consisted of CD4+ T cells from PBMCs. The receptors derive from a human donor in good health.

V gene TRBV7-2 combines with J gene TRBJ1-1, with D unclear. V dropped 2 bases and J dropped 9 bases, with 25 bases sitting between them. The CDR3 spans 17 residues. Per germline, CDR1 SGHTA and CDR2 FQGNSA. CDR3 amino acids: CASSLFTRRVGVSKAFF. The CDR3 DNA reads TGTGCCAGCAGCTTATTCACCCGTCGCGTCGGGGTCTCCAAAGCTTTCTTT.

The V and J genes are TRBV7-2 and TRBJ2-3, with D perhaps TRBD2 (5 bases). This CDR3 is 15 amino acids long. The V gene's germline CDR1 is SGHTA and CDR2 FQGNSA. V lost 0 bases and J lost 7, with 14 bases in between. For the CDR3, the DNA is TGTGCCAGCAGCTTAGCGGGAGTGTCCCCAAATACGCAGTATTTT. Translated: CASSLAGVSPNTQYF.

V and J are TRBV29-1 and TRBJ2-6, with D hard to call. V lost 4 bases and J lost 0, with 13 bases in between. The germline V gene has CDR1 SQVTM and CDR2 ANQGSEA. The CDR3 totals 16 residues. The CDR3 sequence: CSVGAPFASGANVLTF. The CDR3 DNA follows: TGCAGCGTTGGTGCACCCTTCGCCTCTGGGGCCAACGTCCTGACTTTC. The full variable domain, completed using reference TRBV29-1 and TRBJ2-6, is SAVISQKPSRDICQRGTSLTIQCQVDSQVTMMFWYRQQPGQSLTLIATANQGSEATYESGFVIDKFPISRPNLTFSTLTVSNMSPEDSSIYLCSVGAPFASGANVLTFGAGSRLTVL.

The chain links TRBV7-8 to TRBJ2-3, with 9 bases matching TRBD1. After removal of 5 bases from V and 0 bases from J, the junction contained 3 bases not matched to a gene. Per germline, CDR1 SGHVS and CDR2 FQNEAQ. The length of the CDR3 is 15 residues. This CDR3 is CASSPQGASTDTQYF. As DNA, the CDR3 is TGTGCCAGCAGCCCACAGGGGGCTAGCACAGATACGCAGTATTTT.

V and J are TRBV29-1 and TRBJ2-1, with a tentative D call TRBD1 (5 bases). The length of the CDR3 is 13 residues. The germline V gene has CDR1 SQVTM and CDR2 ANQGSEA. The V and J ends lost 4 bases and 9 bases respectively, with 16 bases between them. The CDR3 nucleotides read TGCAGCGTTGTCAGGGCAGGGCAGGGTGAGCAGTTCTTC. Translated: CSVVRAGQGEQFF.